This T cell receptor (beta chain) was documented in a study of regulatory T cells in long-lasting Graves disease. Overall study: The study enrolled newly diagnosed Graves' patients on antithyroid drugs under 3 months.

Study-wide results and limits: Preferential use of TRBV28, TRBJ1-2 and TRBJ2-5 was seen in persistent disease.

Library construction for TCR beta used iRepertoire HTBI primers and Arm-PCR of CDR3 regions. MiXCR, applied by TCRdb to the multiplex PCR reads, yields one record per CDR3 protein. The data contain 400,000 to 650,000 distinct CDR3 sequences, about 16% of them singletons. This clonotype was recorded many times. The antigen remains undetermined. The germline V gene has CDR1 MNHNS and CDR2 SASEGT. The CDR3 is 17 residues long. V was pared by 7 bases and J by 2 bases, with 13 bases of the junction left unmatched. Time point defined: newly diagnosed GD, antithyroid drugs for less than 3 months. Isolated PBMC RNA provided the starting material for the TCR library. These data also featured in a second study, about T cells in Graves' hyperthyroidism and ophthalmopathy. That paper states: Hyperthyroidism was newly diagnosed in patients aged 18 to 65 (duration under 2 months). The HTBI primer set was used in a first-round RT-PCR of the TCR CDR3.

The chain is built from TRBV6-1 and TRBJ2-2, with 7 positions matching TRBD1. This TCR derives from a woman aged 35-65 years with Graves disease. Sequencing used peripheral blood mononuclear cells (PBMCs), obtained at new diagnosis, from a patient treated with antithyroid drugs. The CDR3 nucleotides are TGTGCCAGCAAGCCCCACACCGGGACAGATAACACCGGGGAGCTGTTTTTT. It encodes CASKPHTGTDNTGELFF.